Each of the 31 T cell receptor beta chains below was sequenced from the same sample in a study of CD8 T cells in Susac syndrome (dated 2019 in TCRdb). Library prep was done by the immunoSEQ multiplex PCR assay. RNA was extracted using the RNeasy kit, and 0.5 to 1 microgram was reverse transcribed with random hexamers. TCRdb reanalyzed the raw reads on its own, using fastp at Q25 for trimming and MiXCR for clone calling, and kept in-frame beta chains. Entries that share a CDR3 protein sequence are merged under the most common genes and DNA. The sample table contains some 200,000 distinct CDR3 sequences; only one count was recorded for 95% of them. The top ten constitute more than 0.08% of the sample. The sample consisted of CD4+ T cells from PBMCs. The receptor set was obtained from a human donor with Susac syndrome.

V usage is TRBV4-1 and J usage is TRBJ1-2; no reliable D call. The ends were cut back, 0 bases at V and 6 bases at J, with 17 bases in the middle. There are 16 residues in the CDR3. CDR1 is MGHRA, CDR2 YSYEKL, per germline. CDR3 region: CASSQDLRHLGDGYTF. CDR3 nucleotides: TGCGCCAGCAGCCAAGATCTGCGTCACTTAGGTGATGGCTACACCTTC.

The CDR3 sequence: CASSYDGVLNEQFF. The CDR3 nucleotides read TGTGCCAGCAGTTACGACGGGGTCCTCAATGAGCAGTTCTTC. The chain uses TRBV6-2 or TRBV6-3 and TRBJ2-1; a weak D match, TRBD2 (5 bases). Germline lookup yields CDR1 MNHEY and CDR2 SVGEGT. V lost 2 bases, J lost 6 bases, and 11 bases lay in between. This CDR3 has 14 residues.

This chain links TRBV3-1 with TRBJ1-1; D remains unclear. The germline gives CDR1 LGHDT, CDR2 YNNKEL (reference sequence). The V and J ends lost 1 base and 6 bases respectively, with 12 bases between them. The CDR3 totals 14 residues. For the CDR3, the DNA is TGTGCCAGCAGCCAAGCCTCCCTAGTACCTGAAGCTTTCTTT. Its translation: CASSQASLVPEAFF.

The gene calls are TRBV2 and TRBJ2-5; 7 bases are shared with TRBD1. The CDR3 totals 14 residues. Germline V CDR1 and CDR2: SNHLY, FYNNEI. V lost 6 bases and J lost 5; bases outside the gene matches: 9. The DNA for the CDR3 is TGTGCCAGCAGCGCGCGACAGGGCGGCGAGACCCAGTACTTC. It codes for CASSARQGGETQYF.

This sequence joins TRBV28 and TRBJ1-2, with 10 bases aligning to TRBD1. The V gene's germline CDR1 is MDHEN and CDR2 SYDVKM. CDR3 length: 13 amino acids. V lost 6 bases to trimming and J lost 7 bases; unmatched junction nucleotides: 5. CDR3 sequence (DNA): TGTGCCAGCAGGACAGGGGGCCCCGGTGGCTACACCTTC. Translating gives CASRTGGPGGYTF.

This clonotype was picked up one time. The rearrangement links TRBV11-2 to TRBJ1-1; no clear D gene. Trimming pared 0 bases from V and 2 bases from J, leaving 4 bases between. Looked up from germline, CDR1 is SGHAT and CDR2 is FQNNGV. There are 13 residues in the CDR3. CDR3 loop: CASSLEINTEAFF. The CDR3 DNA sequence: TGTGCCAGCAGCTTAGAAATAAACACTGAAGCTTTCTTT.

This sequence joins TRBV30 and TRBJ1-1; no definite D call. V lost 2 bases, J lost 0 bases, and 7 bases lay in between. Germline values: CDR1 GTSNPN, CDR2 SVGIG (reference sequence). The length of the CDR3 is 13 residues. The CDR3 DNA reads as TGTGCCTGGAGTTTGGGTGTGAACACTGAAGCTTTCTTT. Its translation: CAWSLGVNTEAFF.

The chain recombines TRBV29-1 with TRBJ2-2; maybe TRBD2 (8 bases). V gave up 2 bases and J gave up 6 bases, with 13 bases separating them. The germline V gene encodes CDR1 SQVTM and CDR2 ANQGSEA. The CDR3 has 14 amino acids. The CDR3 DNA is TGCAGCGTTGAACCGGGAGGGGGCTCCGGGGAGCTGTTTTTT. Encoded protein: CSVEPGGGSGELFF.

This clonotype was seen once. The chain couples TRBV30 to TRBJ1-2; TRBD1 agrees at 9 bases. The junction had 4 bases not matched to a gene; V was cut back by 3 bases and J by 2 bases. The CDR3 is 14 amino acids. Germline V gene lookup returns CDR1 GTSNPN and CDR2 SVGIG (reference sequence). Here the CDR3 DNA reads TGTGCCTGGAGGATCGACAGGGGGAACTATGGCTACACCTTC. It yields the protein CAWRIDRGNYGYTF.

The CDR3 reads CASSQPGQPSLTGELFF. CDR3 coding DNA: TGTGCCAGCAGCCAACCTGGACAGCCGTCTCTCACCGGGGAGCTGTTTTTT. This chain links TRBV3-1 with TRBJ2-2; possible D gene TRBD1, 6 bases. Looked up from germline, CDR1 is LGHDT and CDR2 is YNNKEL (reference sequence). The CDR3 is made up of 17 amino acids. The V gene lost 2 bases and the J gene lost 4 bases, with 17 bases spanning the gap.

CDR3 coding DNA: TGTGCCAGCAGCCCCGGGACCAGGGGGGCACAAGAGACCCAGTACTTC. Translating gives CASSPGTRGAQETQYF. The chain joins TRBV7-6 to TRBJ2-5; D is possibly TRBD1 (7 bases). Trimming shortened V by 5 bases and J by 2 bases, and 18 bases separated the two germline ends. The germline CDR1 and CDR2 sequences are SGHVS and FNYEAQ. The CDR3 has 16 residues.

The rearrangement uses TRBV11-2 and TRBJ1-6; D is unresolved. CDR1 and CDR2 (germline): SGHAT, FQNNGV. V was trimmed by 7 bases and J by 7 bases, leaving 11 bases between them. There are 13 residues in the CDR3. For the CDR3, the DNA is TGTGCCAGCACCCCCGACAACAATTCACCCCTCCACTTT. This translates into CASTPDNNSPLHF.

This rearrangement joins TRBV28 to TRBJ2-2; 8 bases match TRBD2. CDR3 length: 16 amino acids. V lost 1 base, J lost 2 bases, and 3 bases stayed unmatched. Germline V gene data show CDR1 as MDHEN and CDR2 as SYDVKM. The DNA of the CDR3 is TGTGCCAGCAGTTTATCGGGGGGGCCTAACACCGGGGAGCTGTTTTTT. As protein: CASSLSGGPNTGELFF.

The genes are TRBV11-2 and TRBJ2-5; 8 nucleotides line up with TRBD2. Germline lookup yields CDR1 SGHAT and CDR2 FQNNGV. After removal of 5 bases from V and 0 bases from J, the junction contained 2 bases not matched to a gene. The CDR3 consists of 14 residues. CDR3 in amino acids: CASSMRGDQETQYF. DNA of the CDR3: TGTGCCAGCAGCATGCGGGGGGACCAAGAGACCCAGTACTTC.

This clonotype was seen only once. The J gene is TRBJ2-1, the V gene TRBV3-1; D possibly uses TRBD1 or TRBD2 (6 bases each). Germline CDR1 and CDR2: LGHDT and YNNKEL (reference sequence). The V and J ends lost 0 bases and 8 bases respectively, with 17 bases between them. The CDR3 sequence is 16 residues long. CDR3 residues: CASSQDPGALGDEQFF. The CDR3 nucleotides are TGTGCCAGCAGCCAAGACCCGGGGGCTCTTGGGGATGAGCAGTTCTTC.

The V and J genes are TRBV6-4 and TRBJ2-7; TRBD2 matches at 11 bases. Germline loops: CDR1 MRHNA, CDR2 SNTAGT. With V trimmed by 2 bases and J by 3 bases, 12 bases remained unmatched. CDR3 length: 18 residues. The CDR3 nucleotides are TGTGCCAGCAGTGACAAGAAAACTACTAGCGGGGGACACTACGAGCAGTACTTC. Translating gives CASSDKKTTSGGHYEQYF.

The chain couples TRBV29-1 to TRBJ1-2, with 8 bases fitting TRBD1. With 4 bases clipped from V and 12 bases from J, the junction kept 4 bases outside the gene matches. The germline V gene has CDR1 SQVTM and CDR2 ANQGSEA. The CDR3 has 10 residues. The CDR3: CSVGQGLNTF. The DNA of the CDR3 is TGCAGCGTTGGACAGGGGCTGAACACCTTC.

This clonotype was seen a single time. The chain couples TRBV30 to TRBJ2-7; 7 bases line up with TRBD1. The CDR3 runs to 14 residues. The V gene's germline CDR1 is GTSNPN and CDR2 SVGIG (reference sequence). V lost 3 bases to trimming and J lost 2 bases; unmatched junction nucleotides: 7. The CDR3 DNA sequence: TGTGCCTGGAGAGAGACAGGGTACACCTACGAGCAGTACTTC. Its protein product is CAWRETGYTYEQYF.

The chain couples TRBV4-3 to TRBJ1-2; D remains unclear. The V and J ends lost 0 bases and 7 bases respectively, with 18 bases between them. The germline V gene encodes CDR1 LGHNA and CDR2 YSLEER. The CDR3 length is 16 residues. The CDR3 DNA reads TGCGCCAGCAGCCAAGAGGGCGCGGTTGGTTTTTCTGGCTACACCTTC. Residues: CASSQEGAVGFSGYTF.

This clonotype was found once. V gene TRBV18 combines with J gene TRBJ2-5; D gene unclear. V lost 1 base, J lost 1 base, and 7 bases lay in between. Germline CDR1 reads KGHSH; CDR2 reads LQKENI. The CDR3 is made up of 14 amino acids. The CDR3 sequence: CASSPLHSQETQYF. In DNA form, the CDR3 reads TGTGCCAGCTCACCACTCCACAGCCAAGAGACCCAGTACTTC.

The rearrangement uses TRBV5-1 and TRBJ2-5; D is perhaps TRBD1 or TRBD2 (5 bases each). The CDR3 is 14 amino acids. The V end lost 4 bases, the J end lost 2 bases, and 12 bases lay between the germline ends. The germline V gene has CDR1 SGHRS and CDR2 YFSETQ. CDR3 residues: CASSKGTSQETQYF. As DNA, the CDR3 is TGCGCCAGCAGCAAAGGGACCTCTCAAGAGACCCAGTACTTC.

This clonotype was seen only once. The rearrangement links TRBV3-1 to TRBJ2-7, with TRBD1 as a possible D gene (6 bases). V lost 5 bases and J 4 bases, leaving 21 bases between the germline ends. The CDR3 is 16 residues long. Germline-derived CDR1 and CDR2 are LGHDT and YNNKEL (reference sequence). CDR3 in DNA: TGTGCCAGCAGCTCGGAGGACAGCCCGATTGTATACGAGCAGTACTTC. Its translation is CASSSEDSPIVYEQYF.

The V call is TRBV29-1, the J call TRBJ2-1; the D gene could be TRBD1 or TRBD2 (6 bases each). This CDR3 has 14 residues. V was cut by 4 bases and J by 3 bases, with 13 bases left in between. Per germline, CDR1 SQVTM and CDR2 ANQGSEA. CDR3 DNA sequence: TGCAGCGTTGGAGGGGGGCCAATCTACAATGAGCAGTTCTTC. Its translation: CSVGGGPIYNEQFF.

The chain couples TRBV9 to TRBJ1-3; D call uncertain. Between the trimmed V and J ends, which lost 0 bases and 2 bases, there was a span of 15 bases. This CDR3 is built from 17 residues. Per germline, CDR1 SGDLS and CDR2 YYNGEE. CDR3 sequence (DNA): TGTGCCAGCAGCGTAGCCCCAGGAGAGAGTGCTGGAAACACCATATATTTT. Translating gives CASSVAPGESAGNTIYF.

The V and J genes are TRBV7-8 and TRBJ2-2; a weak D match, TRBD2 (5 bases). Germline assignment: CDR1 SGHVS and CDR2 FQNEAQ. The CDR3 has 14 amino acids. V was cut by 8 bases and J by 0 bases, with 10 bases left in between. The CDR3 loop reads CASCPAANTGELFF. Here the CDR3 DNA reads TGTGCCAGCTGTCCAGCGGCGAACACCGGGGAGCTGTTTTTT.

CDR3: CASSPSVTGEEKLFF. CDR3 in DNA: TGTGCCAGCTCACCGTCTGTGACAGGGGAGGAAAAACTGTTTTTT. V and J are TRBV18 and TRBJ1-4; TRBD1 matches 8 bases. This CDR3 contains 15 residues. The V segment lost 3 bases and the J segment 8 bases; nucleotides outside the gene matches: 8. Germline assignment: CDR1 KGHSH and CDR2 LQKENI.

This clonotype was seen just once. The genes are TRBV3-1 and TRBJ2-1; 9 bases map to TRBD2. Germline V gene data show CDR1 as LGHDT and CDR2 as YNNKEL (reference sequence). The CDR3 extends over 15 amino acids. Trimming cost V 5 bases and J 4 bases; bases outside gene matches: 6. The CDR3 here is CASSAYSGGYNEQFF. As DNA, the CDR3 is TGTGCCAGCAGCGCCTATAGCGGGGGATACAATGAGCAGTTCTTC.

The rearrangement joins TRBV30 to TRBJ1-5, with D maybe TRBD1 (5 bases). Trimming left V 1 base short and J 9 bases short, with 19 bases between. The germline CDR1 and CDR2 sequences are GTSNPN and SVGIG (reference sequence). The CDR3 sequence is 15 residues long. The CDR3 is CAWSGKVGGTGPQHF. The CDR3 nucleotides are TGTGCCTGGAGTGGTAAGGTTGGGGGGACCGGGCCCCAGCATTTT.

This clonotype was seen a few times. The genes are TRBV12-3 or TRBV12-4 and TRBJ2-3, with D uncertain. V was cut by 6 bases and J by 5 bases, with 9 bases left in between. This CDR3 is 12 amino acids long. The CDR3: CASSLSGDTQYF. The DNA for the CDR3 is TGTGCCAGCAGCTTATCGGGAGATACGCAGTATTTT.

This chain joins TRBV19 and TRBJ1-1; 9 bases line up with TRBD1. V dropped 10 bases and J dropped 1; count of bases not matched to a gene: 4. The germline CDR1 and CDR2 sequences are LNHDA and SQIVND (reference sequence). The CDR3 is 13 residues long. This chain's CDR3 is CATGQGRNTEAFF. DNA for the CDR3: TGTGCCACCGGACAGGGGAGGAACACTGAAGCTTTCTTT.

The V and J genes are TRBV5-1 and TRBJ2-7, with D uncertain. Germline V lookup: CDR1 SGHRS, CDR2 YFSETQ. The CDR3 consists of 14 residues. The V and J ends lost 0 bases and 1 base respectively, with 8 bases between them. The CDR3 here is CASSLEAVSYEQYF. For the CDR3, the DNA is TGCGCCAGCAGCTTGGAGGCGGTATCCTACGAGCAGTACTTC.